This T cell receptor beta chain emerged from a study of a mutant IDH1 vaccine in newly diagnosed glioma. Study-wide background: Either 4-6 weeks after radiotherapy alone or alongside temozolomide, vaccination was begun. Week 35 held visit V12, while week 47 held visit V13. Treated patients comprised 62.5% males and around 40% females, mean age about 44 years.

Germline CDR1 reads MNHEY; CDR2 reads SMNVEV (reference sequence). Trimming cost V 5 bases and J 1 base, with 8 bases left between them. The CDR3 length is 13 residues. Notes on the study in general: Alterations occurring in top peripheral T cell clonotypes seemed unrelated to pseudoprogression.

TCRdb's copy holds only in-frame clones and misses some; the assay was immunoSEQ multiplex PCR. The data show about 33,000 clones, over 75% seen once. Documented time point: week 35, safety follow-up. In every dose of vaccine, 300 ug of mutant IDH1 20-mer peptide was given alongside topical imiquimod. With regard to this clone: Antigen unknown.

The clonotype originates from a middle-aged man with glioma. Some clones in this sample may be carry-over from other donors' samples. Sample: PBMCs, taken from a glioma patient whose treatment included an IDH1 peptide vaccine. The J gene is TRBJ1-2, the V gene TRBV27, with a possible D match to TRBD1 (5 bases). The CDR3 sequence: CASSIQGNYGYTF. CDR3 in DNA: TGTGCCAGCAGTATCCAGGGTAACTATGGCTACACCTTC.